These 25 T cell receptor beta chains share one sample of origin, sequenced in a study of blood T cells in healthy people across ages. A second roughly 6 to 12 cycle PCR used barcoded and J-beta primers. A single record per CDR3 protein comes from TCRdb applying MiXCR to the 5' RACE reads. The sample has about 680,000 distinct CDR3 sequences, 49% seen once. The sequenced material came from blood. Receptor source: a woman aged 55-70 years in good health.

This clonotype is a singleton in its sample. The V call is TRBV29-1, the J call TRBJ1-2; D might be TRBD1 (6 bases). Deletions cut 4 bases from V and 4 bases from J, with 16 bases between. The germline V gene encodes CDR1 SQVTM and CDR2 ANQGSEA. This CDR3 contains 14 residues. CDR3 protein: CSVVGAGDVYGYTF. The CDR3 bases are TGCAGCGTTGTCGGGGCAGGGGATGTCTATGGCTACACCTTC.

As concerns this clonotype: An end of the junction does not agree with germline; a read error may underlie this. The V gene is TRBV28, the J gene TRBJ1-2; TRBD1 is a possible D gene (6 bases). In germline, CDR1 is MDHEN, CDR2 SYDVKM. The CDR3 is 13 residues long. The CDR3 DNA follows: TGTGCCAGCCGGGACAACGTGAACTATGGCTACATCTTC. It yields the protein CASRDNVNYGYIF.

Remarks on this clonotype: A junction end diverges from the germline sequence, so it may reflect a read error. The CDR3, as DNA: TGTGCCAGCAGCCACGCCGGGGGCTACAATGAGCGGTTCTTC. It is translated as CASSHAGGYNERFF. The chain joins TRBV7-3 to TRBJ2-1, with D tentatively TRBD1 or TRBD2 (6 bases each). CDR3 length equals 14 residues. Germline V CDR1 and CDR2: SGHTA, FQGTGA.

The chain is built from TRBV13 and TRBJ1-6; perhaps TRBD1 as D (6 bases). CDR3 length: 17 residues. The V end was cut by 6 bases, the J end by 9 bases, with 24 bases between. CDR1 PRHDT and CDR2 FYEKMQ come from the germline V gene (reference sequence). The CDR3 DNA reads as TGTGCCAGCAGTTATTACCGCTCTCAGGGGACGAGTTCACCCCTCCACTTT. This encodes CASSYYRSQGTSSPLHF.

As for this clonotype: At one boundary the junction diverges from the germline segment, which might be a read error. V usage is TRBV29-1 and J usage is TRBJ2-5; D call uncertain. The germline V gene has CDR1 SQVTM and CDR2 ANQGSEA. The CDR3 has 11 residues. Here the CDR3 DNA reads TGCAGCGTTGAAGATAACGGCGGCCCGCACTTC. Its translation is CSVEDNGGPHF.

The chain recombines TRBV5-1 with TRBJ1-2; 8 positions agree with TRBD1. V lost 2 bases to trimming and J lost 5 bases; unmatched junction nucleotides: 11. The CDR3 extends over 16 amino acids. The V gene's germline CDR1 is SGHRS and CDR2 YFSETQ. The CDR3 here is CASSLGLLGTGYGYTF. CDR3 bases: TGCGCCAGCAGCTTAGGACTCCTGGGGACAGGTTATGGCTACACCTTC.

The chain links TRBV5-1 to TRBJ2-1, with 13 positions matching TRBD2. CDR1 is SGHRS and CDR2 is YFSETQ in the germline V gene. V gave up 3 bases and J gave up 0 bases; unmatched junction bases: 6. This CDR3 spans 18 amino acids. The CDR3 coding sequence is TGCGCCAGCAGCTCTAGACTAGCGGGAGGCAGCTCCTACAATGAGCAGTTCTTC. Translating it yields CASSSRLAGGSSYNEQFF.

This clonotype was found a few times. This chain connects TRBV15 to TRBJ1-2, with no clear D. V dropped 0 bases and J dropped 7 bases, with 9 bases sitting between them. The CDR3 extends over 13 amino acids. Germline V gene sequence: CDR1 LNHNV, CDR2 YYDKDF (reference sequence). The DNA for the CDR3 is TGTGCCACCAGCAGAGATCCCCTTGGTGGCTACACCTTC. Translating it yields CATSRDPLGGYTF.

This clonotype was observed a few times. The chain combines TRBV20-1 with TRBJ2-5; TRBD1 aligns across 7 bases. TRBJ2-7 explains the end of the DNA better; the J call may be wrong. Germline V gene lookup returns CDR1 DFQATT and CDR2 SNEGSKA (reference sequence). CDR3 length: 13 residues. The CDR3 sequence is CSARLQGLHEQYF. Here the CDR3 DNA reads TGCAGTGCTAGGTTACAGGGGTTGCACGAGCAGTACTTC.

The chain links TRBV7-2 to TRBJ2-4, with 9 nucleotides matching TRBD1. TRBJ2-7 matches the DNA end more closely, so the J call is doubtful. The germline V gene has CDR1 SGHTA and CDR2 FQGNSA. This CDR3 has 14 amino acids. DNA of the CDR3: TGTGCCAGCAGCACACGGACAGGGGTGAACGAGCAGTACTTC. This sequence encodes CASSTRTGVNEQYF.

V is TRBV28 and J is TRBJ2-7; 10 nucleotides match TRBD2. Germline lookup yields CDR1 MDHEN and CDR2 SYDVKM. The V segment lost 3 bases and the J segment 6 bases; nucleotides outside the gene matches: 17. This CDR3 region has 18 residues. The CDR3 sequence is CASSLLTSGTPGLAEQYF. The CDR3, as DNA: TGTGCCAGCAGTTTGCTTACTAGCGGGACCCCCGGGCTGGCCGAGCAGTACTTC.

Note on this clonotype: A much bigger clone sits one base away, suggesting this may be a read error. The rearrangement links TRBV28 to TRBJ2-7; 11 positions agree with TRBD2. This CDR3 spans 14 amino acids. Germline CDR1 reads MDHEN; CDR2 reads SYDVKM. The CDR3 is CASNLAGGAYEQYF. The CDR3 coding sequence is TGTGCCAGCAATTTAGCGGGAGGGGCCTACGAGCAGTACTTC.

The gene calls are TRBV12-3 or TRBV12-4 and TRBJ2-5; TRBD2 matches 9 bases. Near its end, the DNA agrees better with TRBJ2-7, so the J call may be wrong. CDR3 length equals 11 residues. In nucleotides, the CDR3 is TGTGCCAGAACTAGCGGGCCCGAGCAGTACTTC. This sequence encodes CARTSGPEQYF.

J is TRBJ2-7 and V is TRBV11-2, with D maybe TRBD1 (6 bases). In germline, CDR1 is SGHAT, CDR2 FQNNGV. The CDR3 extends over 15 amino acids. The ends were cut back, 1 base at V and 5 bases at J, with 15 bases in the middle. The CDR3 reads CASSLGSRGSHEQYF. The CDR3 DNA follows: TGTGCCAGCAGCTTAGGGAGCAGGGGCTCGCACGAGCAGTACTTC. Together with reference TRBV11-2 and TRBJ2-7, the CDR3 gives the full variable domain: EAGVAQSPRYKIIEKRQSVAFWCNPISGHATLYWYQQILGQGPKLLIQFQNNGVVDDSQLPKDRFSAERLKGVDSTLKIQPAKLEDSAVYLCASSLGSRGSHEQYFGPGTRLTVT.

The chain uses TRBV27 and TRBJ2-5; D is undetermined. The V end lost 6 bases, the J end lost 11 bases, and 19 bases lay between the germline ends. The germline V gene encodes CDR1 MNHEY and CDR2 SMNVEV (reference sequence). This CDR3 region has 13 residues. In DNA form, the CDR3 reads TGTGCCAGCAGCACAAGACGGCTCACGGAGCAGTACTTC. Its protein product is CASSTRRLTEQYF.

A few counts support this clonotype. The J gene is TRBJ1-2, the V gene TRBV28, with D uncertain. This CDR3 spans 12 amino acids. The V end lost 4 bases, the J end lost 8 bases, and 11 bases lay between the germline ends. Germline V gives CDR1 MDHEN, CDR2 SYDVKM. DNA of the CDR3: TGTGCCAGCAGTTCCCCCCCACTCGGCTACACCTTC. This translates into CASSSPPLGYTF.

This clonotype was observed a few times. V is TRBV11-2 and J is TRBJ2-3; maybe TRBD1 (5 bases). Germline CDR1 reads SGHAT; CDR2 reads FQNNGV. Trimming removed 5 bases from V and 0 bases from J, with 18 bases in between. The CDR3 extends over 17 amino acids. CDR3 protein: CASSLSPRQKSTDTQYF. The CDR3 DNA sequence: TGTGCCAGCAGCCTTTCACCCAGACAGAAAAGCACAGATACGCAGTATTTT.

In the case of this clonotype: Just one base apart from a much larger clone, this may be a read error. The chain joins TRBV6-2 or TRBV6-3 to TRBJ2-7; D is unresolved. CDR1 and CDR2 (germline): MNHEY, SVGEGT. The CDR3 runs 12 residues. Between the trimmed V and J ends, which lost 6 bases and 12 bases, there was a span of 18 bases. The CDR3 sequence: CASRYPTRAPYF. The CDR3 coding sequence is TGTGCCAGCAGGTACCCTACTCGAGCGCCGTACTTC.

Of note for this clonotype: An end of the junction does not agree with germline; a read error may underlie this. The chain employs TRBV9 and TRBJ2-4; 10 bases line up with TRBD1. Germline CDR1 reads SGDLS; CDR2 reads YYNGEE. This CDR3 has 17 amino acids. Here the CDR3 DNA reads TGTGCCAGCGGCGTGGGGACAGGGGAGAAACGCGAAAACATTCAGTACTTC. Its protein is CASGVGTGEKRENIQYF.

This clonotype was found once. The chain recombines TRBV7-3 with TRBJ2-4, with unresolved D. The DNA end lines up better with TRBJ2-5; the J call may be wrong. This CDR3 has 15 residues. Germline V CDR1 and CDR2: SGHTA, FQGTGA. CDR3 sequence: CASSLTTGRKETQYF. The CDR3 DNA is TGTGCCAGCAGCTTAACGACTGGCCGTAAAGAGACCCAGTACTTC.

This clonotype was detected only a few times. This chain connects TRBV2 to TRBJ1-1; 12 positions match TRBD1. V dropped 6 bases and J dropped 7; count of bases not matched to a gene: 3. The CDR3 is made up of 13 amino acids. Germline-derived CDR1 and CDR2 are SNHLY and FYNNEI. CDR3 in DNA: TGTGCCAGCAGGGGGACAGGGGGCGGTGAAGCTTTCTTT. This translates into CASRGTGGGEAFF.

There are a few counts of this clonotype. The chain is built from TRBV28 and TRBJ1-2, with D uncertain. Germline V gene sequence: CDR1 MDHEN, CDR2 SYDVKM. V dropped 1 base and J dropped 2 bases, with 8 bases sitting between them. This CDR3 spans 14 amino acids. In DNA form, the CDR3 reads TGTGCCAGCAGTTTATTCGGCAGAAACTATGGCTACACCTTC. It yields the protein CASSLFGRNYGYTF.

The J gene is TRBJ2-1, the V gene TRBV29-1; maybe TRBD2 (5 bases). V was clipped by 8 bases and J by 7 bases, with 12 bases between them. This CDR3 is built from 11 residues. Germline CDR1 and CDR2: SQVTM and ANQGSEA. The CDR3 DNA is TGCAGCCCGACTAAGGGAAATGAGCAGTTCTTC. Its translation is CSPTKGNEQFF.

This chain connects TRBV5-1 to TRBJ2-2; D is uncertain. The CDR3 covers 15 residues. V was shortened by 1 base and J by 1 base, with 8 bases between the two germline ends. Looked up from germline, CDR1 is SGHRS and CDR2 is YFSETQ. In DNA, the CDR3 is TGCGCCAGCAGCTTGTTGGGTCTGAACACCGGGGAGCTGTTTTTT. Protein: CASSLLGLNTGELFF.

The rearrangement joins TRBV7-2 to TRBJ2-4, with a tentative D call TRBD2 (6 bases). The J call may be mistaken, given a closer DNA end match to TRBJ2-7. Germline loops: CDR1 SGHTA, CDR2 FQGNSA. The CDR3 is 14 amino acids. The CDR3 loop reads CASSLSLASVEQYF. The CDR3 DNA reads TGTGCCAGCAGCTTAAGTCTAGCGAGCGTCGAGCAGTACTTC.